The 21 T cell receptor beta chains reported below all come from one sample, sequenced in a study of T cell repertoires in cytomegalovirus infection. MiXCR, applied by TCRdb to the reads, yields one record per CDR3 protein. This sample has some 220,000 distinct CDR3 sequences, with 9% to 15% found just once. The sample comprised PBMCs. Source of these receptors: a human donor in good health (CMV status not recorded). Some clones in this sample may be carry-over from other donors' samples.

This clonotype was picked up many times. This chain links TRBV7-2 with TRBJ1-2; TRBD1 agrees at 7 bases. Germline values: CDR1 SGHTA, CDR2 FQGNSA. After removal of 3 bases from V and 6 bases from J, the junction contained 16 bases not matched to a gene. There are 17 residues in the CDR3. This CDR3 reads CASSLYPTGNREDGYTF. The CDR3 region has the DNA TGTGCCAGCAGCTTGTATCCGACAGGGAATCGAGAGGATGGCTACACCTTC. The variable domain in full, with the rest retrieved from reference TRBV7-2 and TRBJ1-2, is GAGVSQSPSNKVTEKGKDVELRCDPISGHTALYWYRQSLGQGLEFLIYFQGNSAPDKSGLPSDRFSAERTGGSVSTLTIQRTQQEDSAVYLCASSLYPTGNREDGYTFGSGTRLTVV.

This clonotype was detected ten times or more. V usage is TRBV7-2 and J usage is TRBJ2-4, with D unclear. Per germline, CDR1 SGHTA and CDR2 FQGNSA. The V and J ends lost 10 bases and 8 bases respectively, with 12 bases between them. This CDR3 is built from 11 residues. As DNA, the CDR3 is TGTGCCACCACCGAAAATGACATTCAGTACTTC. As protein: CATTENDIQYF. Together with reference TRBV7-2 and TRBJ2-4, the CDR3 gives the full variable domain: GAGVSQSPSNKVTEKGKDVELRCDPISGHTALYWYRQSLGQGLEFLIYFQGNSAPDKSGLPSDRFSAERTGGSVSTLTIQRTQQEDSAVYLCATTENDIQYFGAGTRLSVL.

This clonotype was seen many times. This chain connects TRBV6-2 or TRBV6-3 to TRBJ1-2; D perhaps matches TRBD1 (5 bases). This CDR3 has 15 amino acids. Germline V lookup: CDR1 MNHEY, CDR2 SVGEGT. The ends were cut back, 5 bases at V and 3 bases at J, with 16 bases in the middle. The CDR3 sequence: CASSGPGRRDYGYTF. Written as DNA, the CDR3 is TGTGCCAGCAGTGGTCCGGGACGTAGGGACTATGGCTACACCTTC.

The DNA of the CDR3 is TGTGCCAGTAGTATAGCTACGGGGGACAACTATGGCTACACCTTC. Protein product: CASSIATGDNYGYTF. The chain carries TRBV19 and TRBJ1-2; D possibly corresponds to TRBD1 (5 bases). V dropped 1 base and J dropped 2 bases, with 11 bases sitting between them. The CDR3 runs 15 residues. Germline V CDR1 and CDR2: LNHDA, SQIVND (reference sequence).

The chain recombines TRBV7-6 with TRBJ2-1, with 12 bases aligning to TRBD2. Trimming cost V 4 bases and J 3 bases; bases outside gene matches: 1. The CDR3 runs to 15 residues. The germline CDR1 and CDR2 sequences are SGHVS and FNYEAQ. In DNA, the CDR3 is TGTGCCAGCAGCTGGACTAGCGGGGTCTACAATGAGCAGTTCTTC. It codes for CASSWTSGVYNEQFF.

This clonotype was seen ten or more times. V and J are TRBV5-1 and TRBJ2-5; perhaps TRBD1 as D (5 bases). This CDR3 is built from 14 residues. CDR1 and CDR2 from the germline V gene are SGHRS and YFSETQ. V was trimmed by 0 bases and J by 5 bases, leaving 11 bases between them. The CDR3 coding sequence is TGCGCCAGCAGCTTGGAGGGCAGGGTGGAGACCCAGTACTTC. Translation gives CASSLEGRVETQYF.

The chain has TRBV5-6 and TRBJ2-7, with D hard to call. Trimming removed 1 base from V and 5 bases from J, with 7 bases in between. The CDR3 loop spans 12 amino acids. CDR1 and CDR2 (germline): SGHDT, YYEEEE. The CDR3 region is CASSLSVHEQYF. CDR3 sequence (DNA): TGTGCCAGCAGCTTGAGTGTACACGAGCAGTACTTC.

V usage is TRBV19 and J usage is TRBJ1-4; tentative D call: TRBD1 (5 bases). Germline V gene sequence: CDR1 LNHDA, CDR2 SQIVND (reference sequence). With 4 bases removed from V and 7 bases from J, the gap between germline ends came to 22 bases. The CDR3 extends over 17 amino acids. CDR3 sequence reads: CASSTSGTAILGEKLFF. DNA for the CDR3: TGTGCCAGTAGTACCTCCGGGACCGCGATATTGGGTGAAAAACTGTTTTTT.

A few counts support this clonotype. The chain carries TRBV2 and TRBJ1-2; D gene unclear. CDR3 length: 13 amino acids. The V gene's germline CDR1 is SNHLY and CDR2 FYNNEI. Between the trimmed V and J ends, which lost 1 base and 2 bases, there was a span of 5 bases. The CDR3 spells CASSEDANYGYTF. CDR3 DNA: TGTGCCAGCAGTGAAGATGCCAACTATGGCTACACCTTC.

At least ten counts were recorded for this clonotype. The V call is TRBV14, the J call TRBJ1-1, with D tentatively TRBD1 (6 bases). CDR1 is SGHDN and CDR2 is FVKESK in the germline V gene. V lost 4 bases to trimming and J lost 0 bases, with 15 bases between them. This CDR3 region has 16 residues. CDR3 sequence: CASSPRTAALNTEAFF. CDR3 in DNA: TGTGCCAGCAGCCCACGGACAGCAGCCTTGAACACTGAAGCTTTCTTT.

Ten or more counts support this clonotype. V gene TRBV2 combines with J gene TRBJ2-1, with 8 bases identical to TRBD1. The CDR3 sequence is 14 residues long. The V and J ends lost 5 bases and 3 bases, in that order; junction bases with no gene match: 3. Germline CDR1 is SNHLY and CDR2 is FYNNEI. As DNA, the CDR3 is TGTGCCAGCAGTCGAGGACAGGGCTACAATGAGCAGTTCTTC. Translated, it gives CASSRGQGYNEQFF.

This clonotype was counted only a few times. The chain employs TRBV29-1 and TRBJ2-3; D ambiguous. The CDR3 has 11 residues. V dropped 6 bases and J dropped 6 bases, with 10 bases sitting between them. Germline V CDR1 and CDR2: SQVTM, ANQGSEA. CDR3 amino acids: CSVTLGDTQYF. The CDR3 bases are TGCAGCGTCACCCTGGGGGATACGCAGTATTTT.

CDR3 sequence: CSVIRVLNTEAFF. The CDR3 bases are TGCAGCGTTATAAGGGTGTTGAACACTGAAGCTTTCTTT. This chain uses TRBV29-1 with TRBJ1-1; D is undetermined. The germline V gene encodes CDR1 SQVTM and CDR2 ANQGSEA. The CDR3 extends over 13 amino acids. V lost 5 bases to trimming and J lost 0 bases, with 10 bases between them.

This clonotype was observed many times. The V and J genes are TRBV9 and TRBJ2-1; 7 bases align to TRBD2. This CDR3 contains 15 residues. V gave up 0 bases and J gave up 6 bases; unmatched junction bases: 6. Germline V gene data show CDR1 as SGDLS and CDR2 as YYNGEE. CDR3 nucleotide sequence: TGTGCCAGCAGCGTAGAGGTGGGAGGGCCCAATGAGCAGTTCTTC. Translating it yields CASSVEVGGPNEQFF.

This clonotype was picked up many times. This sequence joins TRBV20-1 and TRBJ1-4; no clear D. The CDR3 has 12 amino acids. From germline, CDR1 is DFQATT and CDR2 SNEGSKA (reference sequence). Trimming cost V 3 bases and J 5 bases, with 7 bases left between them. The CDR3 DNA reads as TGCAGTGCTAGTCGCACAAATGAAAAACTGTTTTTT. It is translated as CSASRTNEKLFF.

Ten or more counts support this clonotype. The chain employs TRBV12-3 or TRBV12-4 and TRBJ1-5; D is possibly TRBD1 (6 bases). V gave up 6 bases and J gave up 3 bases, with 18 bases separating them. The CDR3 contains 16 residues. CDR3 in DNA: TGTGCCAGCAGCGCTCGGGCAGGGGCGCCCAATCAGCCCCAGCATTTT. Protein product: CASSARAGAPNQPQHF.

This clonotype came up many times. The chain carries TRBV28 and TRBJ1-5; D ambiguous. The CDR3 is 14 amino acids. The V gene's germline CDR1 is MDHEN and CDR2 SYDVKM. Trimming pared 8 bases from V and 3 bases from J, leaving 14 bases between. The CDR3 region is CASRRQVFNQPQHF. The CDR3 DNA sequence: TGTGCCAGCCGAAGGCAGGTATTCAATCAGCCCCAGCATTTT.

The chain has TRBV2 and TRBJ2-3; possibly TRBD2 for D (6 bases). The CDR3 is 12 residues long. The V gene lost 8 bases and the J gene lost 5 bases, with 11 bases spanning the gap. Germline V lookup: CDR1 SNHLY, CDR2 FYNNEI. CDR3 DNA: TGTGCCAGCTTACCGGGGGAAGATACGCAGTATTTT. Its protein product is CASLPGEDTQYF.

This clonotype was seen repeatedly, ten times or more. The DNA for the CDR3 is TGTGCCAGCAGCTTATCTTTAGGAGACACAGATACGCAGTATTTT. Protein product: CASSLSLGDTDTQYF. The rearrangement joins TRBV7-2 to TRBJ2-3; D is uncertain. Germline V CDR1 and CDR2: SGHTA, FQGNSA. There are 15 residues in the CDR3. V lost 2 bases and J 2 bases, leaving 11 bases between the germline ends.

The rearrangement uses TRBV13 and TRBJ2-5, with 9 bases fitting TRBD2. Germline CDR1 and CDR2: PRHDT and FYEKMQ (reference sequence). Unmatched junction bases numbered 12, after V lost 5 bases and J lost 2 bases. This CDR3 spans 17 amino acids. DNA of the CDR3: TGTGCCAGCAGCAAAGCCGGGACTAGCAGGGTTCAAGAGACCCAGTACTTC. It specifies CASSKAGTSRVQETQYF.

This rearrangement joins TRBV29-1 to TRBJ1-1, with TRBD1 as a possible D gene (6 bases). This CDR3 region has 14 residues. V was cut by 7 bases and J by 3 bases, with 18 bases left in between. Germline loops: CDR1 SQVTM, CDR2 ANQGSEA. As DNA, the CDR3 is TGCAGCGCGACTCGGGGCAGGGGCTACACTGAAGCTTTCTTT. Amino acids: CSATRGRGYTEAFF.